The rows below give T cell receptor beta chains drawn from one sample of a study of shared clonotypes between healthy human individuals. Sequencing used immunoSEQ multiplex PCR; TCRdb keeps in-frame clones, though not all of them. Of about 700,000 clones listed, about 92% are singletons. The sample taken for sequencing was naive CD8+ T cells sorted from blood. All receptors come from a man younger than 45 in good health. CDR3s include the opening cysteine and the closing phenylalanine or tryptophan. The order of the fields is D gene, J gene, clone size, V gene, CDR3 protein, CDR3 DNA. The D gene is left open where the match is weak. The size of a clone is reported for some rows only, either as once, few or many, or as a class for expanded clones.

>.|TRBJ2-1|.|TRBV27
CASVRANEQFF
TGTGCCAGCGTTAGGGCCAATGAGCAGTTCTTC
>.|TRBJ2-1|.|TRBV11-2
CASSPGGNEQFF
TGTGCCAGCAGCCCTGGAGGCAATGAGCAGTTCTTC
>.|TRBJ2-7|.|TRBV27
CASSSDDRRTYEQYF
TGTGCCAGCAGTTCCGACGACAGGCGGACCTACGAGCAGTACTTC
>TRBD2|TRBJ2-5|.|TRBV10-3
CAISLGATSGSGKETQYF
TGTGCCATCAGTCTGGGGGCCACTAGCGGGAGTGGGAAAGAGACCCAGTACTTC
>.|TRBJ2-7|.|TRBV18
CASSPIRYGNYEQYF
TGTGCCAGCTCACCCATTCGATACGGAAACTACGAGCAGTACTTC
>TRBD2|TRBJ2-7|once|TRBV7-9
CASSYPTSSEQYF
TGTGCCAGCAGCTACCCGACTAGCAGCGAGCAGTACTTC
>TRBD2|TRBJ2-7|.|TRBV7-4
CASSGGLAGTYEQYF
TGTGCCAGCAGCGGGGGACTAGCGGGCACCTACGAGCAGTACTTC
>.|TRBJ2-7|.|TRBV27
CASSLGGRGYEQYF
TGTGCCAGCAGTTTAGGGGGGCGCGGGTACGAGCAGTACTTC
>TRBD1|TRBJ2-7|.|TRBV9
CASSLGQGFGEQYF
TGTGCCAGCAGCCTAGGACAGGGTTTCGGCGAGCAGTACTTC
>TRBD2|TRBJ2-1|.|TRBV13
CASSLSGRGNNEQFF
TGTGCCAGCAGCTTAAGCGGGAGGGGGAACAATGAGCAGTTCTTC
>.|TRBJ2-1|once|TRBV4-1
CASSHIGPQINEQFF
TGCGCCAGCAGCCACATAGGACCCCAAATCAATGAGCAGTTCTTC
>.|TRBJ1-2|.|TRBV7-9
CASSLAHDTANYGYTF
TGTGCCAGCAGCTTAGCGCACGACACGGCTAACTATGGCTACACCTTC
>.|TRBJ2-7|.|TRBV11-2
CASSFLEMENEQYF
TGTGCCAGCAGCTTTCTTGAGATGGAGAACGAGCAGTACTTC
>.|TRBJ1-3|.|TRBV9
CASSVGDDSAGNTIYF
TGTGCCAGCAGCGTAGGAGACGACAGCGCCGGAAACACCATATATTTT
>.|TRBJ1-5|once|TRBV11-2
CASSFPGSNQPQHF
TGTGCCAGCAGCTTCCCAGGTAGCAATCAGCCCCAGCATTTT
>TRBD1|TRBJ2-3|.|TRBV9
CASSVLGTGAVTDTQYF
TGTGCCAGCAGCGTACTAGGGACAGGGGCAGTTACAGATACGCAGTATTTT
>TRBD2|TRBJ2-7|.|TRBV5-3
CARSLTSGNPYEQYF
TGTGCCAGAAGCTTGACTAGCGGGAATCCCTACGAGCAGTACTTC
>TRBD1|TRBJ2-5|.|TRBV7-8
CASSSGQPMKETQYF
TGTGCCAGCAGCTCGGGACAGCCCATGAAAGAGACCCAGTACTTC
>TRBD2|TRBJ2-2|.|TRBV4-1
CASSVLAGDTGELFF
TGCGCCAGCAGCGTCCTAGCGGGAGACACCGGGGAGCTGTTTTTT
>TRBD2|TRBJ2-7|.|TRBV28
CASSLRLAAVEQYF
TGTGCCAGCAGTCTTAGACTAGCGGCCGTCGAGCAGTACTTC
>.|TRBJ2-1|once|TRBV11-2
CASSLDLLLGQFF
TGTGCCAGCAGCTTAGACTTGCTTTTGGGGCAGTTCTTC
>.|TRBJ2-1|.|TRBV4-2
CASSQSSSSYNEQFF
TGTGCCAGCAGCCAATCTAGCTCCTCCTACAATGAGCAGTTCTTC
>.|TRBJ1-2|.|TRBV7-9
CASSLEAANYGYTF
TGTGCCAGCAGCTTAGAGGCAGCCAACTATGGCTACACCTTC
>.|TRBJ2-1|.|TRBV6-1
CASSGGGTVYNEQFF
TGTGCCAGCAGTGGTGGCGGGACTGTATACAATGAGCAGTTCTTC
>.|TRBJ2-3|.|TRBV11-2
CASSPFEGEPDTQYF
TGTGCCAGCAGCCCTTTCGAGGGAGAGCCAGATACGCAGTATTTT
>TRBD1|TRBJ1-5|.|TRBV29-1
CSVAKQGAGQPQHF
TGCAGCGTCGCTAAACAGGGGGCAGGACAGCCCCAGCATTTT
>TRBD2|TRBJ2-1|once|TRBV2
CASSLPLFSGSWNEQFF
TGTGCCAGCAGCCTCCCCCTCTTTAGCGGGAGTTGGAATGAGCAGTTCTTC
>TRBD2|TRBJ2-2|.|TRBV9
CASSAGLGTGELFF
TGTGCCAGCAGCGCCGGACTAGGGACCGGGGAGCTGTTTTTT
>TRBD2|TRBJ2-7|.|TRBV7-6
CASSLGASGTSYEQYF
TGTGCCAGCAGCTTAGGGGCTAGCGGCACCTCCTACGAGCAGTACTTC
>.|TRBJ1-2|.|TRBV27
CASSLYSNYGYTF
TGTGCCAGCAGTTTATACTCTAACTATGGCTACACCTTC
>.|TRBJ2-7|.|TRBV28
CASRHQGTSYEQYF
TGTGCCAGTAGGCACCAGGGGACCTCCTACGAGCAGTACTTC
>.|TRBJ2-7|.|TRBV27
CASSPDTGEQYF
TGTGCCAGCAGTCCTGACACGGGGGAGCAGTACTTC
>TRBD1|TRBJ1-2|.|TRBV5-3
CARSSSGQGANYGYTF
TGTGCCAGAAGCTCTTCGGGACAGGGAGCTAACTATGGCTACACCTTC
>.|TRBJ2-5|.|TRBV7-9
CASSGDRGGETQYF
TGTGCCAGCAGCGGCGACCGAGGCGGAGAGACCCAGTACTTC
>.|TRBJ2-3|.|TRBV19
CASSHGGPDTQYF
TGTGCCAGTAGTCATGGGGGGCCCGATACGCAGTATTTT
>.|TRBJ2-7|.|TRBV6-1
CASSETDPTPYEQYF
TGTGCCAGCAGTGAAACCGACCCAACTCCCTACGAGCAGTACTTC
>TRBD2|TRBJ2-2|.|TRBV9
CASSLQRTSGYHTGELFF
TGTGCCAGCAGCCTCCAGCGGACTAGCGGTTATCACACCGGGGAGCTGTTTTTT
>.|TRBJ2-2|.|TRBV7-2
CASSFLGGTNTGELFF
TGTGCCAGCAGCTTCCTTGGGGGGACAAACACCGGGGAGCTGTTTTTT
>TRBD1|TRBJ2-2|.|TRBV4-3
CASSLLDRVPIEELFF
TGCGCCAGCAGCCTATTAGACAGGGTCCCAATTGAGGAGCTGTTTTTT
>.|TRBJ2-3|.|TRBV27
CASSLSRTDTQYF
TGTGCCAGCAGTTTATCCCGAACAGATACGCAGTATTTT